The 30 T cell receptor beta chains below come from one sample, sequenced in a study of shared clonotypes between healthy human individuals. The repertoire was sequenced with immunoSEQ multiplex PCR; TCRdb's copy has only in-frame clones and lacks some. The data show around 700,000 clones, 74% seen once. The material sequenced was memory CD4+ T cells sorted from blood. Noted subset: CD45RA-negative fraction. These TCRs come from a woman between 25 and 40 years old in good health.

A few counts support this clone. The V call is TRBV21-1, the J call TRBJ2-6; TRBD1 is the table's D call and was not checked against the DNA. TRBV21-1 is a documented pseudogene. The CDR3 is 17 amino acids. CDR3 DNA sequence: TGTGCCAGCAGCAGAAGGGACAGGTGCCCTGGGGCCAACGTCCTGACTTTC. Translation: CASSRRDRCPGANVLTF.

The gene calls are TRBV6-5 and TRBJ2-7; TRBD2 might be the D (7 bases). CDR1 and CDR2 from the germline V gene are MNHEY and SVGAGI. Trimming left V 5 bases short and J 0 bases short, with 14 bases between. The CDR3 loop spans 15 amino acids. CDR3 sequence reads: CASSTLGGASYEQYF. In DNA, the CDR3 is TGTGCCAGCAGTACCCTAGGGGGGGCCTCCTACGAGCAGTACTTC.

Notes on this clone: Other DNA sequences in this specimen translate into the identical CDR3. CDR3 coding DNA: TGTGCCACCAGCAGAGTTGGGACAGGGGTAACCGGGGAGCTGTTTTTT. It translates to CATSRVGTGVTGELFF. The V and J genes are TRBV15 and TRBJ2-2; the match to TRBD1 covers 10 bases. J gave up 5 bases and V 1 base, and 4 bases lay outside the gene matches. In germline, CDR1 is LNHNV, CDR2 YYDKDF (reference sequence). This CDR3 is 16 amino acids long.

This clone was recorded a few times. This chain joins TRBV19 and TRBJ2-3, with D perhaps matching TRBD2 (6 bases). The germline gives CDR1 LNHDA, CDR2 SQIVND (reference sequence). Trimming took off 6 bases at V and 2 bases at J, with 15 bases between the two ends. The CDR3 is 15 residues long. CDR3: CASSLAVRSTDTQYF. The DNA of the CDR3 is TGTGCCAGTAGCTTAGCGGTTAGATCCACAGATACGCAGTATTTT.

There are many counts of this clone. The chain uses TRBV7-8 and TRBJ1-2; a weak D match, TRBD1 (5 bases). Trimming stripped 3 bases from V and 4 bases from J, with 21 bases between. CDR1 and CDR2 (germline): SGHVS, FQNEAQ. CDR3 length: 17 amino acids. Written as DNA, the CDR3 is TGTGCCAGCAGCTTGGTCTTTCGGACAACCCGAGGCTATGGCTACACCTTC. Translated, it gives CASSLVFRTTRGYGYTF.

The chain links TRBV10-3 to TRBJ2-7; D not certain. Between the trimmed V and J ends, which lost 4 bases and 3 bases, there was a span of 13 bases. The CDR3 extends over 14 amino acids. Germline V gene lookup returns CDR1 ENHRY and CDR2 SYGVKD. The CDR3 DNA reads TGTGCCATCAGTGGGGATGGCAGCAGCTACGAGCAGTACTTC. Translation gives CAISGDGSSYEQYF.

A single count supports this clone. This chain connects TRBV6-1 to TRBJ2-5; 7 nucleotides match TRBD2. CDR3 length: 14 amino acids. V shed 10 bases and J 5 bases; nucleotides not matched to a gene: 13. Germline CDR1 is MNHNS and CDR2 is SASEGT. CDR3 DNA: TGTGCCACCAATCGGGGGGACCCGTGGGAGACCCAGTACTTC. The encoded protein is CATNRGDPWETQYF.

The rearrangement links TRBV7-2 to TRBJ1-3, with 7 bases that match TRBD1. This CDR3 comprises 14 residues. Germline assignment: CDR1 SGHTA and CDR2 FQGNSA. J gave up 3 bases and V 5 bases, and 4 bases lay outside the gene matches. CDR3 sequence: CASSMTGLGNTIYF. CDR3 nucleotide sequence: TGTGCCAGCAGCATGACAGGGCTTGGAAACACCATATATTTT.

The chain employs TRBV6-5 and TRBJ2-5; 7 bases are a match to TRBD2. Per the germline V gene, CDR1 is MNHEY and CDR2 is SVGAGI. This CDR3 spans 13 amino acids. J lost 5 bases, V lost 6 bases, and 6 bases had no gene match. CDR3 region: CASSLTSKETQYF. The CDR3 DNA follows: TGTGCCAGCAGCCTGACTAGCAAGGAGACCCAGTACTTC.

The gene calls are TRBV29-1 and TRBJ1-1; no clear D. V shed 6 bases and J shed 5 bases, with 19 bases lying between them. Germline assignment: CDR1 SQVTM and CDR2 ANQGSEA. This CDR3 has 14 amino acids. The DNA of the CDR3 is TGCAGCGTCTCCCCGGACGCCCTCGGTACTGAAGCTTTCTTT. Translating gives CSVSPDALGTEAFF.

The rearrangement joins TRBV28 to TRBJ2-2; 11 positions match TRBD2. Germline-derived CDR1 and CDR2 are MDHEN and SYDVKM. V was pared by 5 bases and J by 6 bases, with 5 bases of the junction left unmatched. The CDR3 runs 15 residues. Here the CDR3 DNA reads TGTGCCAGCAGTCCTAGCGGGAGGAGGCCCGGGGAGCTGTTTTTT. It codes for CASSPSGRRPGELFF.

The chain is built from TRBV14 and TRBJ2-3; D not certain. The CDR3 is 15 amino acids. Trimming cost V 0 bases and J 3 bases, with 10 bases left between them. Germline V gene sequence: CDR1 SGHDN, CDR2 FVKESK. The CDR3 loop reads CASSQENPGTDTQYF. Written as DNA, the CDR3 is TGTGCCAGCAGCCAAGAGAACCCCGGGACAGATACGCAGTATTTT.

V gene TRBV18 combines with J gene TRBJ1-5, with TRBD1 as a possible D gene (6 bases). CDR3 length: 14 residues. With 4 bases removed from V and 6 bases from J, the gap between germline ends came to 13 bases. Germline loops: CDR1 KGHSH, CDR2 LQKENI. The CDR3 sequence is CASSLQGGGQPQHF. The CDR3 DNA reads as TGTGCCAGCTCACTACAGGGAGGCGGTCAGCCCCAGCATTTT.

Remarks on this clone: Other DNA sequences in the same sample also yield this CDR3. The V and J genes are TRBV18 and TRBJ1-1, with D tentatively TRBD1 (6 bases). Between the trimmed V and J ends, which lost 2 bases and 3 bases, there was a span of 13 bases. The germline V gene has CDR1 KGHSH and CDR2 LQKENI. The CDR3 sequence is 15 residues long. CDR3 protein: CASSPATGGDTEAFF. In nucleotides, the CDR3 is TGTGCCAGCTCACCAGCGACAGGCGGGGACACTGAAGCTTTCTTT.

The V and J genes are TRBV5-1 and TRBJ2-5, with 10 bases matching TRBD2. Losses at the gene ends were 1 base for V and 0 bases for J; bases not matched to a gene: 15. The CDR3 contains 20 residues. Germline assignment: CDR1 SGHRS and CDR2 YFSETQ. The CDR3 region has the DNA TGCGCCAGCAGCTTGCCTCCGGGACTAGCGCGAAATGGGTACCAAGAGACCCAGTACTTC. Translated: CASSLPPGLARNGYQETQYF.

This clone showed up just a few times. The chain links TRBV19 to TRBJ2-7; TRBD1 matches 7 bases. The CDR3 runs 13 residues. The ends lost 8 bases at V and 5 bases at J; junction bases unmatched: 9. Germline loops: CDR1 LNHDA, CDR2 SQIVND (reference sequence). CDR3 sequence reads: CASRRQGGDEQYF. CDR3 nucleotides: TGTGCCAGTCGACGACAGGGTGGCGACGAGCAGTACTTC.

A few counts support this clone. The chain joins TRBV10-1 to TRBJ2-1; D gene uncertain. CDR1 and CDR2 from the germline V gene are WNHNN and SYGVQD (reference sequence). V was cut by 4 bases and J by 6 bases, with 13 bases left in between. The CDR3 covers 14 residues. DNA of the CDR3: TGCGCCAGCAGTGTGTCCCAGATGTCCAATGAGCAGTTCTTC. It specifies CASSVSQMSNEQFF.

This chain joins TRBV2 and TRBJ2-3, with D possibly matching TRBD2 (5 bases). The germline gives CDR1 SNHLY, CDR2 FYNNEI. The CDR3 is 14 amino acids. Trimming cost V 1 base and J 1 base, with 6 bases left between them. DNA of the CDR3: TGTGCCAGCAGTGAAGTTAGCGGCACAGATACGCAGTATTTT. Translation gives CASSEVSGTDTQYF. The full variable domain, with the rest looked up from reference TRBV2 and TRBJ2-3, is EPEVTQTPSHQVTQMGQEVILRCVPISNHLYFYWYRQILGQKVEFLVSFYNNEISEKSEIFDDQFSVERPDGSNFTLKIRSTKLEDSAMYFCASSEVSGTDTQYFGPGTRLTVL.

The rearrangement uses TRBV25-1 and TRBJ2-7, with 14 bases that match TRBD2. The CDR3 extends over 17 amino acids. Germline trimming cut 2 bases from V and 2 bases from J; bases unmatched to any gene: 5. Looked up from germline, CDR1 is MGHDK and CDR2 is SYGVNS. The CDR3 loop reads CASSEGTSGRPAYEQYF. In DNA, the CDR3 is TGTGCCAGCAGTGAAGGGACTAGCGGGAGACCCGCCTACGAGCAGTACTTC.

The CDR3 spells CASRPGTSGGDTQYF. CDR3 DNA sequence: TGCGCCAGCAGACCCGGGACTAGCGGGGGGGATACGCAGTATTTT. V gene TRBV5-1 combines with J gene TRBJ2-3, with 15 nucleotides matching TRBD2. From germline, CDR1 is SGHRS and CDR2 YFSETQ. Trimming cost V 5 bases and J 6 bases; bases outside gene matches: 4. This CDR3 has 15 amino acids.

The CDR3 nucleotides are TGTGCCAGCAGCAAGACAGGGCTCGGCAATGAGCAGTTCTTC. Translation gives CASSKTGLGNEQFF. J is TRBJ2-1 and V is TRBV21-1; TRBD1 reflects the table's D call only, with no check against the DNA. TRBV21-1 is designated a pseudogene. The CDR3 runs to 14 residues.

This clone was counted a few times. The sample contains more than one DNA sequence encoding this CDR3. The rearrangement links TRBV2 to TRBJ2-7; TRBD2 might be the D (5 bases). Looked up from germline, CDR1 is SNHLY and CDR2 is FYNNEI. The CDR3 has 13 residues. The germline V and J ends were trimmed by 4 bases and 2 bases, with 9 bases remaining between them. CDR3 bases: TGTGCCAGCAGTGGGACCGGGACCTACGAGCAGTACTTC. Translating it yields CASSGTGTYEQYF.

The table lists this clone with a few counts. The rearrangement links TRBV25-1 to TRBJ2-7; the D gene could be TRBD1 or TRBD2 (5 bases each). Trimming took 0 bases from V and 12 from J, leaving 12 bases between them. Germline V gene sequence: CDR1 MGHDK, CDR2 SYGVNS. The CDR3 contains 12 residues. CDR3 sequence reads: CASSEYEGRWYF. The CDR3 nucleotides are TGTGCCAGCAGTGAATATGAGGGGCGGTGGTACTTC.

This clone was detected only a few times. The chain combines TRBV29-1 with TRBJ2-5; unclear D gene. Germline-derived CDR1 and CDR2 are SQVTM and ANQGSEA. This CDR3 is 8 amino acids long. Trimming cost V 3 bases and J 8 bases, with 1 base left between them. CDR3 sequence: CSVDTQYF. The CDR3 DNA reads TGCAGCGTTGACACCCAGTACTTC.

The chain carries TRBV5-1 and TRBJ2-5; 7 bases match TRBD2. Germline lookup yields CDR1 SGHRS and CDR2 YFSETQ. This CDR3 region has 16 residues. Trimming cost V 1 base and J 2 bases; bases outside gene matches: 8. CDR3 residues: CASSLMTGGGQETQYF. CDR3 DNA: TGCGCCAGCAGCTTGATGACGGGAGGAGGGCAAGAGACCCAGTACTTC.

This clone was seen once. This chain uses TRBV28 with TRBJ2-1; 10 bases align to TRBD1. Germline V gene lookup returns CDR1 MDHEN and CDR2 SYDVKM. The CDR3 runs 18 residues. Trimming cost V 4 bases and J 3 bases; bases outside gene matches: 12. The CDR3 nucleotides read TGTGCCAGCAGTTCCCGTGGACAGGGGGGTAGTATCTACAATGAGCAGTTCTTC. It encodes CASSSRGQGGSIYNEQFF.

V usage is TRBV10-3 and J usage is TRBJ2-7; no clear D. Germline loops: CDR1 ENHRY, CDR2 SYGVKD. V shed 4 bases and J shed 5 bases, with 9 bases lying between them. The CDR3 runs to 12 residues. The CDR3 region is CAISVSQDEQYF. Here the CDR3 DNA reads TGTGCCATCAGTGTAAGTCAGGACGAGCAGTACTTC.

The V call is TRBV2, the J call TRBJ2-5; 11 bases are shared with TRBD2. This CDR3 is built from 17 residues. From germline, CDR1 is SNHLY and CDR2 FYNNEI. After removal of 1 base from V and 4 bases from J, the junction contained 8 bases not matched to a gene. The chain's CDR3 is CASSEGLAGTSGETQYF. The CDR3 DNA reads TGTGCCAGCAGTGAAGGCTTGGCGGGGACTAGCGGAGAGACCCAGTACTTC.

CDR3 protein: CASSLVRETRTGPTDTQYF. The DNA of the CDR3 is TGTGCCAGCAGTTTAGTGAGAGAGACTAGGACAGGACCCACAGATACGCAGTATTTT. This chain connects TRBV28 to TRBJ2-3, with a weak D call TRBD1 (7 bases). The V and J ends lost 2 bases and 2 bases respectively, with 23 bases between them. The CDR3 length is 19 residues. Germline loops: CDR1 MDHEN, CDR2 SYDVKM.

This clone has only one observation. The chain couples TRBV2 to TRBJ2-1, with 12 bases aligning to TRBD1. After removal of 2 bases from V and 7 bases from J, the junction contained 6 bases not matched to a gene. Germline assignment: CDR1 SNHLY and CDR2 FYNNEI. The CDR3 covers 16 residues. The CDR3 loop is CASSEWDRGRGNEQFF. The DNA for the CDR3 is TGTGCCAGCAGTGAATGGGACAGGGGGCGCGGAAATGAGCAGTTCTTC.